A single sample is the source of the 29 T cell receptor beta chains below, sequenced in a study of Graves' ophthalmopathy and Graves' hyperthyroidism. The TCR beta CDR3 regions underwent amplification from RNA transcripts. RT-PCR with HTBI primers came first, then second-round multiplex PCR. TCRdb passed the multiplex PCR reads through MiXCR, listing each CDR3 protein once. The sample has 350,000 to 450,000 distinct CDR3 sequences, approximately 16% seen once. The sample comprised peripheral blood. The receptors were sampled from a woman between 18 and 29 years old with Graves' ophthalmopathy.

This clonotype was counted ten times or more. J is TRBJ2-6 and V is TRBV20-1; 9 nucleotides match TRBD2. The CDR3 is made up of 20 amino acids. The germline gives CDR1 DFQATT, CDR2 SNEGSKA (reference sequence). The V segment lost 0 bases and the J segment 0 bases; nucleotides outside the gene matches: 12. CDR3 amino acids: CSARDSRLAGIHSGANVLTF. The CDR3 DNA sequence: TGCAGTGCTAGAGATTCGCGGCTAGCGGGGATACACTCTGGGGCCAACGTCCTGACTTTC.

This clonotype was seen at least ten times. This chain uses TRBV12-5 with TRBJ1-2; D is ambiguous. There are 12 residues in the CDR3. Trimming cost V 0 bases and J 8 bases, with 7 bases left between them. Germline CDR1 is LGHNT and CDR2 is FRNRAP. CDR3 DNA: TGTGCTAGTGGTTTGGTACTGAACGGCTACACCTTC. This gives the protein CASGLVLNGYTF.

The chain uses TRBV27 and TRBJ2-7, with a possible D match to TRBD2 (5 bases). With 0 bases removed from V and 7 bases from J, the gap between germline ends came to 10 bases. CDR3 size: 13 residues. Germline CDR1 MNHEY, CDR2 SMNVEV (reference sequence). CDR3 region: CASSLSFRGEQYF. The CDR3 DNA reads as TGTGCCAGCAGTTTATCCTTTCGAGGGGAGCAGTACTTC.

This clonotype has ten or more counts. CDR3 nucleotide sequence: TGTGCCAGCAGGCCTAGCGGCCCCTACGAGCAGTACTTC. Its protein product is CASRPSGPYEQYF. This sequence joins TRBV7-2 and TRBJ2-7, with 7 bases aligning to TRBD2. This CDR3 has 13 amino acids. J lost 2 bases, V lost 6 bases, and 4 bases had no gene match. The germline CDR1 and CDR2 sequences are SGHTA and FQGNSA.

This clonotype came up many times. This chain links TRBV27 with TRBJ2-6; D may be TRBD2 (6 bases). Germline CDR1 MNHEY, CDR2 SMNVEV (reference sequence). The CDR3 has 17 amino acids. Trimming stripped 6 bases from V and 1 base from J, with 16 bases between. The CDR3 loop is CASSPHGGRSGANVLTF. The CDR3, as DNA: TGTGCCAGCAGCCCCCACGGGGGTAGGTCTGGGGCCAACGTCCTGACTTTC.

This clonotype was seen repeatedly, ten times or more. The V call is TRBV12-3 or TRBV12-4, the J call TRBJ1-6, with no clear D. This CDR3 has 15 residues. V was shortened by 4 bases and J by 9 bases, with 16 bases between the two germline ends. CDR3 nucleotide sequence: TGTGCCAGCAGTTATCGATTTCATGCGGGTTCACCCCTCCACTTT. It codes for CASSYRFHAGSPLHF.

This clonotype was seen many times. This sequence joins TRBV7-2 and TRBJ2-7; 10 nucleotides align to TRBD2. Germline-derived CDR1 and CDR2 are SGHTA and FQGNSA. This CDR3 has 14 amino acids. V shed 5 bases, J shed 7 bases, and the junction held 8 bases outside the gene matches. This chain's CDR3 is CASSRSQLAGEQYF. CDR3 in DNA: TGTGCCAGCAGCCGAAGCCAACTAGCGGGGGAGCAGTACTTC. The full variable domain, with the rest looked up from reference TRBV7-2 and TRBJ2-7, is GAGVSQSPSNKVTEKGKDVELRCDPISGHTALYWYRQSLGQGLEFLIYFQGNSAPDKSGLPSDRFSAERTGGSVSTLTIQRTQQEDSAVYLCASSRSQLAGEQYFGPGTRLTVT.

This clonotype was detected a few times. The chain has TRBV12-3 or TRBV12-4 and TRBJ1-1, with 10 bases matching TRBD1. The CDR3 has 13 residues. V lost 5 bases to trimming and J lost 8 bases; unmatched junction nucleotides: 5. DNA for the CDR3: TGTGCCAGCAGTCTACGACAGGGGGCCGAAGCTTTCTTT. Translation: CASSLRQGAEAFF.

This clonotype appeared a few times. The missing conserved phenylalanine or tryptophan at the end of this CDR3 makes a read error likely. The DNA is omitted, as the CDR3 cannot be located on it reliably, and the CDR3 follows TCRdb's listing. The gene calls are TRBV30 and TRBJ2-7; TRBD1, the D gene given by the table, was not confirmed from the DNA. Germline V gene data show CDR1 as GTSNPN and CDR2 as SVGIG (reference sequence). The CDR3 contains 15 residues when both ends are counted. The CDR3 sequence is CAWNGIPLLRDEQCL.

The V and J genes are TRBV12-3 or TRBV12-4 and TRBJ1-1, with D hard to call. CDR3 length: 14 residues. Trimming removed 3 bases at V and 4 bases at J, with 12 bases between. The CDR3: CASSFVGLGTEAFF. The CDR3 DNA follows: TGTGCCAGCAGTTTTGTGGGGTTGGGCACTGAAGCTTTCTTT.

This clonotype was recorded at least ten times. The chain has TRBV19 and TRBJ1-5, with D possibly matching TRBD1 (5 bases). This CDR3 contains 14 residues. Germline CDR1 and CDR2: LNHDA and SQIVND (reference sequence). The V and J ends lost 4 bases and 1 base respectively, with 8 bases between them. This chain's CDR3 is CASSTGMSNQPQHF. The DNA of the CDR3 is TGTGCCAGTAGTACAGGGATGAGCAATCAGCCCCAGCATTTT.

This clonotype has ten or more counts. A much larger clone sits a single nucleotide away, making a read error possible. The chain employs TRBV29-1 and TRBJ2-7, with D tentatively TRBD1 or TRBD2 (5 bases each). V lost 7 bases and J lost 5, with 21 bases in between. Germline CDR1 and CDR2: SQVTM and ANQGSEA. The CDR3 length is 14 residues. CDR3 sequence: CSAKTGASIHEQYF. The CDR3 nucleotides read TGCAGCGCAAAAACCGGGGCTAGCATCCACGAGCAGTACTTC.

This clonotype was recorded at least ten times. In DNA form, the CDR3 reads TGTGCCAGCTCACCGAGATCGGATTACGAGCAGTACTTC. This encodes CASSPRSDYEQYF. The chain links TRBV18 to TRBJ2-7; no reliable D call. The length of the CDR3 is 13 residues. V gave up 3 bases and J gave up 4 bases, with 10 bases separating them. CDR1 and CDR2 from the germline V gene are KGHSH and LQKENI.

The chain joins TRBV12-3 or TRBV12-4 to TRBJ1-2; TRBD1 matches 9 bases. This CDR3 region has 15 residues. V dropped 6 bases and J dropped 3; count of bases not matched to a gene: 8. CDR3 in amino acids: CASRPGTGWDYGYTF. The CDR3 DNA is TGTGCCAGCAGACCCGGGACAGGGTGGGACTATGGCTACACCTTC.

In its sample, this clonotype was seen many times. The junction does not match germline at one end; this may be a read error. J is TRBJ2-2 and V is TRBV6-2 or TRBV6-3; 8 positions agree with TRBD2. In germline, CDR1 is MNHEY, CDR2 SVGEGT. This CDR3 has 17 amino acids. CDR3: CASSYRTGGPNAGELFF. The CDR3 DNA is TGTGCCAGCAGTTACCGGACGGGAGGGCCGAACGCCGGGGAGCTGTTTTTT.

This clonotype has a count of ten or more. The rearrangement links TRBV6-5 to TRBJ2-2; TRBD1 matches 8 bases. Unmatched junction bases numbered 6, after V lost 5 bases and J lost 1 base. The CDR3 is 16 residues long. The germline V gene has CDR1 MNHEY and CDR2 SVGAGI. The CDR3 region is CASSTTGTGNTGELFF. In DNA, the CDR3 is TGTGCCAGCAGTACGACCGGGACAGGGAACACCGGGGAGCTGTTTTTT.

This clonotype was counted at least ten times. One junction end disagrees with the germline gene, perhaps due to a read error. The V gene is TRBV15, the J gene TRBJ2-7; no reliable D call. This CDR3 is built from 14 residues. Germline assignment: CDR1 LNHNV and CDR2 YYDKDF (reference sequence). The CDR3: CAASRVRASYEQYF. The CDR3 nucleotides are TGTGCCGCCAGCAGAGTTCGGGCCTCCTACGAGCAGTACTTC.

This clonotype was observed at least ten times. This rearrangement joins TRBV12-3 or TRBV12-4 to TRBJ1-5, with D possibly being TRBD1 (5 bases). V was pared by 6 bases and J by 0 bases, with 18 bases between. The CDR3 extends over 17 amino acids. The CDR3 DNA reads as TGTGCCAGCAGCTTAATTCAAGGGGCCTATAGCAATCAGCCCCAGCATTTT. It is translated as CASSLIQGAYSNQPQHF.

Ten or more counts support this clonotype. The J gene is TRBJ1-3, the V gene TRBV5-1; TRBD1 aligns across 7 bases. CDR1 is SGHRS and CDR2 is YFSETQ in the germline V gene. This CDR3 is 17 amino acids long. J lost 0 bases, V lost 2 bases, and 8 bases had no gene match. The CDR3 region has the DNA TGCGCCAGCAGCTTAACAGGGGACCTACCCTCTGGAAACACCATATATTTT. Translating gives CASSLTGDLPSGNTIYF.

This clonotype was seen a single time. V gene TRBV19 combines with J gene TRBJ2-7, with 7 bases matching TRBD1. The CDR3 sequence is 12 residues long. With V trimmed by 9 bases and J by 6 bases, 8 bases remained unmatched. Germline lookup yields CDR1 LNHDA and CDR2 SQIVND (reference sequence). The CDR3 DNA reads TGTGCCAGCTATGACAGGGTCGGCGAGCAGTACTTC. Its translation is CASYDRVGEQYF.

V usage is TRBV7-2 and J usage is TRBJ2-5; possible D gene TRBD1, 5 bases. This CDR3 is built from 13 residues. Germline loops: CDR1 SGHTA, CDR2 FQGNSA. The ends were cut back, 7 bases at V and 5 bases at J, with 14 bases in the middle. Here the CDR3 DNA reads TGTGCCAGCACCCCGACAGTCCGGGAGACCCAGTACTTC. Translation gives CASTPTVRETQYF.

This clonotype has a count of ten or more. The chain combines TRBV6-2 or TRBV6-3 with TRBJ2-5; 8 nucleotides align to TRBD2. CDR3 length: 13 residues. With 6 bases clipped from V and 1 base from J, the junction kept 1 base outside the gene matches. The germline gives CDR1 MNHEY, CDR2 SVGEGT. The CDR3 loop reads CASRGTSQETQYF. CDR3 DNA: TGTGCCAGCAGGGGGACTAGCCAAGAGACCCAGTACTTC.

This clonotype has a count of ten or more. The chain carries TRBV12-3 or TRBV12-4 and TRBJ1-3; D gene unclear. The V end was cut by 5 bases, the J end by 2 bases, with 10 bases between. The CDR3 has 14 amino acids. CDR3 region: CASSAEVAGNTIYF. Here the CDR3 DNA reads TGTGCCAGCAGTGCGGAGGTGGCTGGAAACACCATATATTTT.

This clonotype was observed many times. The chain has TRBV30 and TRBJ1-2; D ambiguous. Germline V gene data show CDR1 as GTSNPN and CDR2 as SVGIG (reference sequence). The CDR3 extends over 14 amino acids. V lost 2 bases to trimming and J lost 1 base, with 11 bases between them. The CDR3 DNA reads TGTGCCTGGAGTATGAGAGGGAGTAACTATGGCTACACCTTC. Translation: CAWSMRGSNYGYTF.

This CDR3 is CASRVQGANVLTF. The CDR3 nucleotides are TGTGCCAGCAGGGTACAGGGGGCCAACGTCCTGACTTTC. The V and J genes are TRBV27 and TRBJ2-6; D not certain. CDR1 MNHEY and CDR2 SMNVEV come from the germline V gene (reference sequence). V lost 6 bases and J lost 4, with 7 bases in between. The CDR3 length is 13 residues. Drawing the rest from reference TRBV27 and TRBJ2-6, the complete variable domain is EAQVTQNPRYLITVTGKKLTVTCSQNMNHEYMSWYRQDPGLGLRQIYYSMNVEVTDKGDVPEGYKVSRKEKRNFPLILESPSPNQTSLYFCASRVQGANVLTFGAGSRLTVL.

This clonotype was recorded at least ten times. The chain couples TRBV12-3 or TRBV12-4 to TRBJ1-5; D unclear. CDR3 length equals 14 residues. Trimming stripped 3 bases from V and 3 bases from J, with 9 bases between. DNA of the CDR3: TGTGCCAGCAGTTTTCTAGGGTCCAATCAGCCCCAGCATTTT. This sequence encodes CASSFLGSNQPQHF.

In this sample, this clonotype turned up once. The CDR3: CASSYSWPFANTGELFF. CDR3 nucleotides: TGTGCCAGCAGTTACTCATGGCCATTCGCGAACACCGGGGAGCTGTTTTTT. The genes are TRBV6-5 and TRBJ2-2, with D hard to call. Germline V lookup: CDR1 MNHEY, CDR2 SVGAGI. The CDR3 runs to 17 residues. V lost 0 bases and J 0 bases, leaving 11 bases between the germline ends.

This clonotype was seen repeatedly, ten times or more. The V call is TRBV28, the J call TRBJ1-1, with unresolved D. This CDR3 contains 12 residues. V lost 1 base and J lost 12, with 12 bases in between. Per germline, CDR1 MDHEN and CDR2 SYDVKM. The CDR3 bases are TGTGCCAGCAGTTTATCGTTCGGGGAATCTTTCTTT. Translation gives CASSLSFGESFF.

This clonotype has a single count. The CDR3 region is CASSLRGPRETQYF. CDR3 DNA sequence: TGTGCCAGCAGTTTAAGAGGACCCAGAGAGACCCAGTACTTC. The chain has TRBV28 and TRBJ2-5; D gene ambiguous. CDR3 size: 14 residues. Between the trimmed V and J ends, which lost 2 bases and 4 bases, there was a span of 11 bases. Germline values: CDR1 MDHEN, CDR2 SYDVKM.